This is a list of T cell receptor beta chains from one sample in a study of T cell changes during pregnancy in multiple sclerosis. The data were produced by immunoSEQ multiplex PCR, yet TCRdb's version contains in-frame clones alone and is incomplete. The sample carries some 54,000 clones, 90% to 95% recorded once. Specimen: peripheral blood, collected after pregnancy. The receptor set was obtained from a female donor with multiple sclerosis, enrolled in a pregnancy study. Each CDR3 is given with its conserved first and last residue. D genes are given only for firm matches. Clone size is stated in some rows and not others, as once, few, many or a class when expanded.

CDR3 | DNA | V | D | J | size
CASSPRGSPYEQYF | TGTGCCAGCAGCCCCCGTGGGAGCCCCTACGAGCAGTACTTC | TRBV7-9 | - | TRBJ2-7 | -
CASRLTGGAEETQYF | TGTGCCAGCAGACTCACCGGGGGGGCGGAAGAGACCCAGTACTTC | TRBV5-4 | TRBD2 | TRBJ2-5 | -
CASSPLATEAFF | TGTGCCAGCAGCCCCCTGGCCACTGAAGCTTTCTTT | TRBV7-6 | - | TRBJ1-1 | -
CASSPPRRRRNTEAFF | TGTGCCAGCAGTCCCCCTAGGAGAAGGAGAAACACTGAAGCTTTCTTT | TRBV28 | - | TRBJ1-1 | -
CASAQYNEQFF | TGTGCCAGCGCGCAATACAATGAGCAGTTCTTC | TRBV27 | - | TRBJ2-1 | -
CASSKIAGGENEQYF | TGTGCCAGCAGCAAGATAGCGGGAGGAGAGAACGAGCAGTACTTC | TRBV6-4 | TRBD2 | TRBJ2-7 | -
CASSQDPRPTNEKLFF | TGCGCCAGCAGCCAAGATCCGCGCCCAACTAATGAAAAACTGTTTTTT | TRBV4-3 | - | TRBJ1-4 | once
CASSLVTSGTGELFF | TGTGCCAGCAGCTTAGTGACTAGCGGCACCGGGGAGCTGTTTTTT | TRBV11-2 | TRBD2 | TRBJ2-2 | -
CASSLSGQRNYGYTF | TGTGCCAGCAGCTTATCGGGACAGCGTAACTATGGCTACACCTTC | TRBV7-9 | TRBD1 | TRBJ1-2 | -
CASRPLILRPGF | TGTGCAAGTCGCCCCCTTATACTACGTCCTGGCTTC | TRBV12-2 | - | TRBJ2-7 | -
CASSIDSAYNEQFF | TGCGCCAGTTCAATTGATAGCGCCTACAATGAGCAGTTCTTC | TRBV5-1 | - | TRBJ2-1 | -
CASSLGGRTGATNYGYTF | TGTGCCAGCAGCTTAGGGGGTCGGACAGGGGCAACTAACTATGGCTACACCTTC | TRBV7-2 | TRBD1 | TRBJ1-2 | once
CASRTTETGAYGYTF | TGTGCCAGCAGGACCACCGAGACAGGGGCCTATGGCTACACCTTC | TRBV6-5 | TRBD1 | TRBJ1-2 | -
CASSFDFLVTSGSNEQFF | TGTGCCAGCAGCTTTGATTTCCTGGTGACTAGCGGGAGTAATGAGCAGTTCTTC | TRBV7-9 | TRBD2 | TRBJ2-1 | -
CASSLGGSGTGGTDTQYF | TGTGCCAGCAGCTTAGGCGGATCCGGGACAGGAGGCACAGATACGCAGTATTTT | TRBV7-2 | TRBD1 | TRBJ2-3 | once
CATSREWDISGANVLTF | TGTGCCACCAGCAGAGAGTGGGACATCTCTGGGGCCAACGTCCTGACTTTC | TRBV15 | - | TRBJ2-6 | -
CASSEVAGGLSYNEQFF | TGCGCCAGCAGTGAAGTAGCGGGAGGGCTCTCCTACAATGAGCAGTTCTTC | TRBV10-2 | TRBD2 | TRBJ2-1 | -
CASSLGPPAPRYTF | TGTGCCAGCAGTTTAGGCCCTCCCGCACCGCGCTACACCTTC | TRBV28 | - | TRBJ1-2 | -
CASSQSTGTPYSPLHF | TGTGCCAGCAGCCAATCCACCGGGACACCCTATTCACCCCTCCACTTT | TRBV4-2 | - | TRBJ1-6 | -